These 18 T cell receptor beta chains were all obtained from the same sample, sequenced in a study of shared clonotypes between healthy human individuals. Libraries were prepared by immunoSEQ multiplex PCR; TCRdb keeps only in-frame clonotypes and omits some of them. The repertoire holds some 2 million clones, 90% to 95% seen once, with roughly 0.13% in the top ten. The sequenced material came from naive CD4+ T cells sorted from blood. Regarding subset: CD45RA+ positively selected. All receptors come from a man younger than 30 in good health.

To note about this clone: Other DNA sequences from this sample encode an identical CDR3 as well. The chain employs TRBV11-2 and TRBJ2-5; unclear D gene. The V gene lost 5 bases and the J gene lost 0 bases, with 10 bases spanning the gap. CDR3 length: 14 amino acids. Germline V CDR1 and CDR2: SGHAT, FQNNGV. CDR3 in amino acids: CASSLGRNQETQYF. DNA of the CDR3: TGTGCCAGCAGCCTTGGACGGAACCAAGAGACCCAGTACTTC.

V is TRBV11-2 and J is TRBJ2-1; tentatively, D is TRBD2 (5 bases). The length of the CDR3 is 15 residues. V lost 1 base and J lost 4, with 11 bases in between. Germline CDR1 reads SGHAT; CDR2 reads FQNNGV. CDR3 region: CASSLVWEPYNEQFF. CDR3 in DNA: TGTGCCAGCAGCTTAGTGTGGGAGCCATACAATGAGCAGTTCTTC. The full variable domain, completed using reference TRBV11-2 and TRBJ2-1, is EAGVAQSPRYKIIEKRQSVAFWCNPISGHATLYWYQQILGQGPKLLIQFQNNGVVDDSQLPKDRFSAERLKGVDSTLKIQPAKLEDSAVYLCASSLVWEPYNEQFFGPGTRLTVL.

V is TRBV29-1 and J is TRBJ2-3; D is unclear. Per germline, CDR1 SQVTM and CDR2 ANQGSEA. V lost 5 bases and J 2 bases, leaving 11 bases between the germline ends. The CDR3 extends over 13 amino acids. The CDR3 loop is CSVSTLLTDTQYF. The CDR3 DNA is TGCAGCGTTTCAACACTTCTCACAGATACGCAGTATTTT.

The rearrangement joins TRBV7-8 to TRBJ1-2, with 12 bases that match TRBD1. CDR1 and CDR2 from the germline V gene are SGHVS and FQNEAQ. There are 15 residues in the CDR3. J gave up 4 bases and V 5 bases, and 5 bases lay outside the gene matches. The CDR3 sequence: CASSPGQGAGYGYTF. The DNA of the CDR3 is TGTGCCAGCAGCCCGGGACAGGGGGCGGGCTATGGCTACACCTTC.

The CDR3 loop is CSVEEGGRDYGYTF. The CDR3 region has the DNA TGCAGCGTTGAGGAAGGGGGGCGCGACTATGGCTACACCTTC. The chain carries TRBV29-1 and TRBJ1-2, with D perhaps TRBD1 (6 bases). Germline lookup yields CDR1 SQVTM and CDR2 ANQGSEA. The CDR3 runs to 14 residues. V lost 3 bases and J 3 bases, leaving 14 bases between the germline ends.

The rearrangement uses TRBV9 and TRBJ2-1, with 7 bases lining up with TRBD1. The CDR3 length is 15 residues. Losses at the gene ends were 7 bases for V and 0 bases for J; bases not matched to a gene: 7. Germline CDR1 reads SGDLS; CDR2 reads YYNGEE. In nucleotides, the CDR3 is TGTGCCAGCGGGGGACAGATTAGCTCCTACAATGAGCAGTTCTTC. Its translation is CASGGQISSYNEQFF.

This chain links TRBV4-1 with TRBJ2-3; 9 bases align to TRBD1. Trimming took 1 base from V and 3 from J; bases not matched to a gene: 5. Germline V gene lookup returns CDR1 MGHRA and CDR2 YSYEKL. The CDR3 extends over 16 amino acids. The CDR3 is CASSQAGQGRTDTQYF. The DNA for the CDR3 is TGCGCCAGCAGCCAAGCGGGACAGGGAAGGACAGATACGCAGTATTTT.

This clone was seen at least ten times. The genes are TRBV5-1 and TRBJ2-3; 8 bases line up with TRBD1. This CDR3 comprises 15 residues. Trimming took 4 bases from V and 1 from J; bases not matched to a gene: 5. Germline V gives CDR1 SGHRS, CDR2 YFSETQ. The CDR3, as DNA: TGCGCCAGCAGCCCGGGACAGGAGGGCACAGATACGCAGTATTTT. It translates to CASSPGQEGTDTQYF.

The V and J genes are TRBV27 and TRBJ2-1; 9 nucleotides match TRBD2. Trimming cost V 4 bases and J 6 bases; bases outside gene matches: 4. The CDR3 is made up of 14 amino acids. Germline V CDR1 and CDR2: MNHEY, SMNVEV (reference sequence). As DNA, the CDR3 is TGTGCCAGCAGTTCGGTAGCGGGAGCCAATGAGCAGTTCTTC. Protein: CASSSVAGANEQFF.

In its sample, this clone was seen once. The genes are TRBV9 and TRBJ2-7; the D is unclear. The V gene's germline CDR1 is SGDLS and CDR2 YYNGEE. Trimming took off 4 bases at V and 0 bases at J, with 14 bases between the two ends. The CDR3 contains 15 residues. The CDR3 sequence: CASSSQSSPSYEQYF. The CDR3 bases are TGTGCCAGCAGCTCCCAGTCCAGTCCCTCCTACGAGCAGTACTTC. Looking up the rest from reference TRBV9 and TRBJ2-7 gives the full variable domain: DSGVTQTPKHLITATGQRVTLRCSPRSGDLSVYWYQQSLDQGLQFLIQYYNGEERAKGNILERFSAQQFPDLHSELNLSSLELGDSALYFCASSSQSSPSYEQYFGPGTRLTVT.

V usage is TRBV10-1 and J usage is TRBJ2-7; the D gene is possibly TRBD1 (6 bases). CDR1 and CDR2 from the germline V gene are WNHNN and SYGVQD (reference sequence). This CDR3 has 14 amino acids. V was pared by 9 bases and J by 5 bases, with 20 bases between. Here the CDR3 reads CASARTGNFDEQYF. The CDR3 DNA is TGCGCCAGTGCGCGAACAGGGAATTTTGACGAGCAGTACTTC.

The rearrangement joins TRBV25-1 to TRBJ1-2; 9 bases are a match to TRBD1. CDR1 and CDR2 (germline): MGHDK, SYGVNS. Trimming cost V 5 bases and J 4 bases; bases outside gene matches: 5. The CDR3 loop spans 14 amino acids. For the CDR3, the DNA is TGTGCCAGCAGTCGACAGGGGGGGGGCTATGGCTACACCTTC. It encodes CASSRQGGGYGYTF.

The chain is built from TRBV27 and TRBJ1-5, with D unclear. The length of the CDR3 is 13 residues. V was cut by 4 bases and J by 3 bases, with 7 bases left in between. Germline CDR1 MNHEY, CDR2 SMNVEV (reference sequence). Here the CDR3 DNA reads TGTGCCAGCAGTTACTTTTACAATCAGCCCCAGCATTTT. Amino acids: CASSYFYNQPQHF.

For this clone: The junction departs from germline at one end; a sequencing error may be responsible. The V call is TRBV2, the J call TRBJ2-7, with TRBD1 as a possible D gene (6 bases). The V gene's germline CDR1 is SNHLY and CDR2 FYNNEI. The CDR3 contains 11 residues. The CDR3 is CASSEWSQGHF. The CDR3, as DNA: TGTGCCAGCAGTGAATGGTCCCAGGGGCACTTC. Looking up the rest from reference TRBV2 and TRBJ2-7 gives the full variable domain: EPEVTQTPSHQVTQMGQEVILRCVPISNHLYFYWYRQILGQKVEFLVSFYNNEISEKSEIFDDQFSVERPDGSNFTLKIRSTKLEDSAMYFCASSEWSQGHFGPGTRLTVT.

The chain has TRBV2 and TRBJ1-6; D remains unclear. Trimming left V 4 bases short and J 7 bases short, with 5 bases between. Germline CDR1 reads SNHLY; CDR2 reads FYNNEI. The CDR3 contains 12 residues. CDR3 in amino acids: CASSVANSPLHF. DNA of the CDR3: TGTGCCAGCAGTGTTGCCAATTCACCCCTCCACTTT.

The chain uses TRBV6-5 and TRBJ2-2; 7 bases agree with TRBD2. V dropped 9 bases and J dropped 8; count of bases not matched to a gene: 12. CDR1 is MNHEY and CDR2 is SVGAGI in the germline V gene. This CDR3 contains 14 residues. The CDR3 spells CASLGRAGPGELFF. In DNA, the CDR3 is TGTGCCAGTTTGGGGAGGGCCGGACCGGGGGAGCTGTTTTTT.

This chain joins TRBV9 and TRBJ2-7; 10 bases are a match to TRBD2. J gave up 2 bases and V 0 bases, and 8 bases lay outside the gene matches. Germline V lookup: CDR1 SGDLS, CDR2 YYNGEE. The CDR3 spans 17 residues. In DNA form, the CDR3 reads TGTGCCAGCAGCGTAGCTACCGTTCTAGCGGGAGCCTACGAGCAGTACTTC. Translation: CASSVATVLAGAYEQYF.

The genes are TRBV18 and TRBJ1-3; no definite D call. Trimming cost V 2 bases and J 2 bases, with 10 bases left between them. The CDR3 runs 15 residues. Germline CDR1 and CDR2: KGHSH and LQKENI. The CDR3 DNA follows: TGTGCCAGCTCACCAACCAGTATCCCTGGAAACACCATATATTTT. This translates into CASSPTSIPGNTIYF.